Shown below are 20 T cell receptor beta chains from a single sample sequenced in a study of shared clonotypes between healthy human individuals. TCRdb keeps only in-frame clones here, not all; method: immunoSEQ multiplex PCR. The sample lists 1 million to 1.3 million clones, around three quarters occurring once. Input material: memory CD4+ T cells from PBMCs. Stated subset: CD45RA-negative fraction. These receptors were collected from a man between 18 and 29 years old in good health. Some clones in this sample may be carry-over from other donors' samples.

This clone was counted once. The rearrangement uses TRBV9 and TRBJ2-1; tentative D call: TRBD2 (5 bases). The CDR3 totals 17 residues. The V end was cut by 4 bases, the J end by 1 base, with 18 bases between. CDR1 is SGDLS and CDR2 is YYNGEE in the germline V gene. CDR3 bases: TGTGCCAGCAGCCCCCGGGGTAGTGCCCTTTCCTACAATGAGCAGTTCTTC. Encoded protein: CASSPRGSALSYNEQFF.

Notes on this clone: This sample includes further DNA sequences coding for the same CDR3. The chain recombines TRBV9 with TRBJ2-2; D gene uncertain. The CDR3 has 15 amino acids. The ends were cut back, 2 bases at V and 0 bases at J, with 8 bases in the middle. Per the germline V gene, CDR1 is SGDLS and CDR2 is YYNGEE. The CDR3: CASSVDPANTGELFF. For the CDR3, the DNA is TGTGCCAGCAGCGTTGACCCAGCGAACACCGGGGAGCTGTTTTTT. The full variable domain, in which reference TRBV9 and TRBJ2-2 provide the parts outside the CDR3, is DSGVTQTPKHLITATGQRVTLRCSPRSGDLSVYWYQQSLDQGLQFLIQYYNGEERAKGNILERFSAQQFPDLHSELNLSSLELGDSALYFCASSVDPANTGELFFGEGSRLTVL.

The V and J genes are TRBV6-6 and TRBJ2-1, with D tentatively TRBD1 (6 bases). This CDR3 has 15 amino acids. Trimming stripped 4 bases from V and 3 bases from J, with 13 bases between. Germline CDR1 is MNHNY and CDR2 is SVGAGI (reference sequence). The CDR3 sequence: CASSSIRQVYNEQFF. DNA of the CDR3: TGTGCCAGCAGTTCTATTCGACAGGTCTACAATGAGCAGTTCTTC.

The genes are TRBV5-1 and TRBJ2-5; D remains ambiguous. Trimming left V 1 base short and J 1 base short, with 8 bases between. Germline loops: CDR1 SGHRS, CDR2 YFSETQ. The length of the CDR3 is 14 residues. The CDR3: CASSLSDTQETQYF. CDR3 sequence (DNA): TGCGCCAGCAGCTTGTCCGACACCCAAGAGACCCAGTACTTC.

The chain joins TRBV7-9 to TRBJ2-7, with a weak D call TRBD2 (6 bases). Germline V lookup: CDR1 SEHNR, CDR2 FQNEAQ (reference sequence). Trimming took 4 bases from V and 6 from J, leaving 10 bases between them. The CDR3 loop spans 12 amino acids. The DNA for the CDR3 is TGTGCCAGCAGCTCCCGGGGGAGCGAGCAGTACTTC. Encoded protein: CASSSRGSEQYF. The full variable domain, its missing parts supplied by reference TRBV7-9 and TRBJ2-7, is DTGVSQNPRHKITKRGQNVTFRCDPISEHNRLYWYRQTLGQGPEFLTYFQNEAQLEKSRLLSDRFSAERPKGSFSTLEIQRTEQGDSAMYLCASSSRGSEQYFGPGTRLTVT.

The table lists this clone with a count of one. The chain employs TRBV7-7 and TRBJ2-5; the match to TRBD1 covers 10 bases. V gave up 1 base and J gave up 13 bases; unmatched junction bases: 3. Germline lookup yields CDR1 SSHAT and CDR2 FNYEAQ (reference sequence). There are 12 residues in the CDR3. CDR3 in amino acids: CASSLGTGGVYF. The CDR3 DNA sequence: TGTGCCAGCAGCTTAGGGACAGGGGGAGTGTACTTC.

The genes are TRBV9 and TRBJ2-7; D is uncertain. Germline assignment: CDR1 SGDLS and CDR2 YYNGEE. V dropped 4 bases and J dropped 3 bases, with 23 bases sitting between them. The CDR3 has 17 amino acids. For the CDR3, the DNA is TGTGCCAGCAGCCCCCCAAGTGGGCACTCATCCGTCTACGAGCAGTACTTC. Its translation: CASSPPSGHSSVYEQYF.

This clone turned up a few times. The chain couples TRBV9 to TRBJ2-6; TRBD1 agrees at 7 bases. The germline CDR1 and CDR2 sequences are SGDLS and YYNGEE. Trimming at V came to 3 bases and at J to 1 base, leaving 7 bases not matched to a gene. The CDR3 runs to 17 residues. DNA of the CDR3: TGTGCCAGCAGCGCCTCGGACAGGAGGTCTGGGGCCAACGTCCTGACTTTC. Amino acids: CASSASDRRSGANVLTF.

Only a few counts were recorded for this clone. This sequence joins TRBV10-3 and TRBJ2-7; TRBD2 matches 7 bases. Germline V gene lookup returns CDR1 ENHRY and CDR2 SYGVKD. V was clipped by 3 bases and J by 2 bases; unmatched bases: 10. CDR3 length: 16 amino acids. The CDR3, as DNA: TGTGCCATCAGTGACAGTTCGCCGCTAGCGGCCTACGAGCAGTACTTC. The encoded protein is CAISDSSPLAAYEQYF.

The chain uses TRBV7-2 and TRBJ2-5, with a tentative D call TRBD2 (5 bases). V lost 7 bases and J lost 1, with 16 bases in between. This CDR3 is 15 amino acids long. Germline V gene lookup returns CDR1 SGHTA and CDR2 FQGNSA. CDR3 nucleotides: TGTGCCAGCACTAGCCGACCCGGGCCCCAAGAGACCCAGTACTTC. This sequence encodes CASTSRPGPQETQYF.

This clone turned up a few times. CDR3 residues: CASSPVQTTEAFF. The DNA for the CDR3 is TGTGCCAGCTCACCAGTACAGACGACTGAAGCTTTCTTT. J is TRBJ1-1 and V is TRBV18; D gene ambiguous. Germline CDR1 reads KGHSH; CDR2 reads LQKENI. Trimming left V 2 bases short and J 5 bases short, with 9 bases between. CDR3 length: 13 amino acids.

The genes are TRBV10-3 and TRBJ2-7, with 9 bases identical to TRBD1. J gave up 4 bases and V 6 bases, and 10 bases lay outside the gene matches. CDR3 length equals 15 residues. CDR1 is ENHRY and CDR2 is SYGVKD in the germline V gene. The CDR3 coding sequence is TGTGCCATCAGCCTGGGACAGGGTTTTTATTACGAGCAGTACTTC. It codes for CAISLGQGFYYEQYF.

The gene calls are TRBV28 and TRBJ2-1; D unresolved. This CDR3 is 14 amino acids long. Germline V gene data show CDR1 as MDHEN and CDR2 as SYDVKM. The V and J ends lost 3 bases and 10 bases respectively, with 16 bases between them. The CDR3 is CASSFFSRSREQFF. CDR3 DNA: TGTGCCAGCAGTTTCTTTTCTCGTAGCAGGGAGCAGTTCTTC.

The gene calls are TRBV27 and TRBJ2-7, with 7 bases that match TRBD2. The trim removed 6 bases at V and 1 base at J, leaving 9 bases unmatched. The germline V gene has CDR1 MNHEY and CDR2 SMNVEV (reference sequence). CDR3 length: 15 residues. The CDR3 sequence: CASRPTSPPSYEQYF. The CDR3 DNA follows: TGTGCCAGCAGACCGACTAGCCCACCTTCCTACGAGCAGTACTTC.

The chain recombines TRBV7-9 with TRBJ2-4; 10 bases are a match to TRBD1. Germline loops: CDR1 SEHNR, CDR2 FQNEAQ (reference sequence). V trimming: 1 base; J trimming: 5 bases; junction bases outside the gene matches: 5. This CDR3 contains 16 residues. CDR3 bases: TGTGCCAGCAGCTTAGACCCCGACAGGGGGCAAAACATTCAGTACTTC. It specifies CASSLDPDRGQNIQYF.

This rearrangement joins TRBV2 to TRBJ2-1; the D gene is possibly TRBD2 (5 bases). Trimming cost V 4 bases and J 10 bases, with 8 bases left between them. The length of the CDR3 is 11 residues. The germline CDR1 and CDR2 sequences are SNHLY and FYNNEI. CDR3 nucleotide sequence: TGTGCCAGCAGTGTCCTAGCCGAGCAGTTCTTC. Translating gives CASSVLAEQFF.

This CDR3 is CASSQGANYGYTF. CDR3 in DNA: TGTGCCAGCAGCCAGGGAGCTAACTATGGCTACACCTTC. The chain carries TRBV9 and TRBJ1-2; D might be TRBD1 (5 bases). Germline CDR1 SGDLS, CDR2 YYNGEE. The CDR3 length is 13 residues. V was pared by 4 bases and J by 0 bases, with 7 bases between.

The chain employs TRBV10-1 and TRBJ1-1; no clear D gene. V was shortened by 7 bases and J by 1 base, with 19 bases between the two germline ends. This CDR3 has 16 amino acids. CDR1 is WNHNN, CDR2 SYGVQD, per germline (reference sequence). CDR3 amino acids: CASTGQKHLRNTEAFF. The CDR3 DNA reads as TGCGCCAGCACAGGCCAAAAACACCTCCGGAACACTGAAGCTTTCTTT.

The chain uses TRBV2 and TRBJ1-2; D is unresolved. The CDR3 consists of 10 residues. Germline V gene lookup returns CDR1 SNHLY and CDR2 FYNNEI. The V gene lost 6 bases and the J gene lost 3 bases, with 2 bases spanning the gap. Here the CDR3 DNA reads TGTGCCAGCAGGGACTATGGCTACACCTTC. Its translation is CASRDYGYTF.

V usage is TRBV2 and J usage is TRBJ2-7; perhaps TRBD1 as D (5 bases). V shed 8 bases and J shed 3 bases, with 20 bases lying between them. The CDR3 contains 15 residues. Germline-derived CDR1 and CDR2 are SNHLY and FYNNEI. The DNA for the CDR3 is TGTGCCAGCTCCTTTTCAATCCAGGGTATCTACGAGCAGTACTTC. This gives the protein CASSFSIQGIYEQYF.